The present entry profiles one TCR beta chain with its context. This sample stems from a study of CD8 T cells in Susac syndrome. For the study at large: The Susac syndrome patients that were sequenced included about six with active disease and under ten in remission. At blood draw, Susac syndrome patients were therapy-naive, on corticosteroids, or on intravenous immunoglobulin alone.

With random hexamers, reverse transcription was performed on about 0.5 to 1 ug of RNA. A single record per CDR3 protein comes from TCRdb applying MiXCR to the immunoSEQ multiplex PCR reads. The data show 150,000 or so distinct CDR3 sequences, approximately 95% seen once. Trimming took 5 bases from V and 0 from J; bases not matched to a gene: 7. This CDR3 spans 16 amino acids. Germline lookup yields CDR1 MGHDK and CDR2 SYGVNS. The V and J genes are TRBV25-1 and TRBJ2-1; 7 bases agree with TRBD2. Sequenced sample: CD4+ T cells from PBMCs. This receptor was obtained from a human donor with Susac syndrome. CDR3 in amino acids: CASSKRERGSYNEQFF. DNA of the CDR3: TGTGCCAGCAGTAAAAGGGAGCGGGGCTCCTACAATGAGCAGTTCTTC.